The next 10 T cell receptor beta chains were all read from a single sample in a study of PD-1 blockade in classical Hodgkin lymphoma. Here immunoSEQ multiplex PCR was the method, and the copy in TCRdb shows in-frame clones only, minus some. The data hold tens of thousands of clones, with 91% observed a single time. The time point: cycle 4 day 1 (C4D1), after more than 5 weeks of nivolumab. Relapse was seen in all patients after autologous stem cell transplantation, and brentuximab vedotin exposure was variable. The specimen comprised peripheral blood mononuclear cells (PBMCs), sampled before the fourth cycle of nivolumab. The receptors were sampled from a human donor with classical Hodgkin lymphoma.

This chain uses TRBV30 with TRBJ1-6, with D possibly matching TRBD1 (6 bases). Germline loops: CDR1 GTSNPN, CDR2 SVGIG (reference sequence). Trimming stripped 3 bases from V and 7 bases from J, with 7 bases between. The CDR3 has 12 amino acids. CDR3 sequence reads: CAWRQGNSPLHF. CDR3 coding DNA: TGTGCCTGGAGGCAGGGGAATTCACCCCTCCACTTT.

The chain couples TRBV19 to TRBJ1-3; TRBD1 might be the D (5 bases). The CDR3 consists of 17 residues. Germline-derived CDR1 and CDR2 are LNHDA and SQIVND (reference sequence). V dropped 0 bases and J dropped 0 bases, with 12 bases sitting between them. CDR3 bases: TGTGCCAGTAGTATAGATCTCTGGGACTTCTCTGGAAACACCATATATTTT. Translation gives CASSIDLWDFSGNTIYF.

The chain uses TRBV7-9 and TRBJ1-6; D call uncertain. Per germline, CDR1 SEHNR and CDR2 FQNEAQ (reference sequence). The length of the CDR3 is 13 residues. The V end was cut by 2 bases, the J end by 12 bases, with 11 bases between. CDR3 residues: CASSLIGFGPLHF. DNA for the CDR3: TGTGCCAGCAGCTTAATCGGTTTTGGACCCCTCCACTTT.

This chain joins TRBV5-1 and TRBJ2-5; 11 bases align to TRBD1. The CDR3 sequence is 15 residues long. In germline, CDR1 is SGHRS, CDR2 YFSETQ. Trimming removed 4 bases from V and 2 bases from J; junction bases left unmatched: 4. The DNA of the CDR3 is TGCGCCAGCAGCCTAGGGACAGGGGGTCAAGAGACCCAGTACTTC. Encoded protein: CASSLGTGGQETQYF. Full variable domain (rest looked up from reference TRBV5-1 and TRBJ2-5): KAGVTQTPRYLIKTRGQQVTLSCSPISGHRSVSWYQQTPGQGLQFLFEYFSETQRNKGNFPGRFSGRQFSNSRSEMNVSTLELGDSALYLCASSLGTGGQETQYFGPGTRLLVL.

The chain couples TRBV28 to TRBJ2-7; no firm D call. The CDR3 consists of 11 residues. Germline V CDR1 and CDR2: MDHEN, SYDVKM. V lost 7 bases to trimming and J lost 3 bases, with 7 bases between them. CDR3 loop: CASTTDYEQYF. The DNA for the CDR3 is TGTGCCAGCACGACGGACTACGAGCAGTACTTC.

The rearrangement uses TRBV9 and TRBJ2-2, with 7 bases that match TRBD2. The germline V gene encodes CDR1 SGDLS and CDR2 YYNGEE. The V and J ends lost 3 bases and 7 bases, in that order; junction bases with no gene match: 6. This CDR3 comprises 14 residues. CDR3 region: CASSGGGGIGELFF. The CDR3 DNA sequence: TGTGCCAGCAGCGGCGGCGGGGGTATCGGGGAGCTGTTTTTT.

The genes are TRBV30 and TRBJ1-5, with TRBD1 as a possible D gene (5 bases). Trimming shortened V by 1 base and J by 4 bases, and 8 bases separated the two germline ends. This CDR3 comprises 13 residues. CDR1 is GTSNPN, CDR2 SVGIG, per germline (reference sequence). The CDR3 is CAWSAGANQPQHF. CDR3 coding DNA: TGTGCCTGGAGTGCCGGGGCGAATCAGCCCCAGCATTTT.

The rearrangement uses TRBV7-9 and TRBJ1-2; no firm D call. Germline values: CDR1 SEHNR, CDR2 FQNEAQ (reference sequence). Trimming took off 8 bases at V and 8 bases at J, with 30 bases between the two ends. This CDR3 has 17 amino acids. The CDR3 DNA follows: TGTGCCAGCTTTGAAATGAGGACTGAGTCCTTAGCTCGAGGCTACACCTTC. It yields the protein CASFEMRTESLARGYTF.

The genes are TRBV29-1 and TRBJ2-1; D is possibly TRBD1 (6 bases). This CDR3 spans 15 amino acids. Germline V gene sequence: CDR1 SQVTM, CDR2 ANQGSEA. The DNA for the CDR3 is TGCAGTTACCTCGCCCAGGGGTGGGAGTACAATGAGCAGTTCTTC. It encodes CSYLAQGWEYNEQFF.

This rearrangement joins TRBV28 to TRBJ2-1; D gene unclear. This CDR3 contains 12 residues. The V end was cut by 5 bases, the J end by 7 bases, with 9 bases between. CDR1 is MDHEN, CDR2 SYDVKM, per germline. The CDR3 region is CASSPYSNEQFF. As DNA, the CDR3 is TGTGCCAGCAGTCCCTACTCGAATGAGCAGTTCTTC.